This TCR beta chain stems from a study of cytomegalovirus exposure and HLA in healthy donors. Overall study findings and caveats: Later, an analysis found that TCR clusters from the first cohort tended to co-occur in the 120 validation repertoires.

Comment on this clone: Its antigen is unidentified.

The assay was immunoSEQ multiplex PCR, and TCRdb's table has in-frame clones only and misses some. The table records some 130,000 clones, about 88% of them present only once. This CDR3 region has 15 residues. Germline V gene sequence: CDR1 SGHTA, CDR2 FQGTGA. Trimming removed 5 bases from V and 2 bases from J, with 15 bases in between. The clonotype originates from a woman younger than 35 in good health and CMV-seronegative. Sequencing was done on a sample of PBMCs. The chain employs TRBV7-3 and TRBJ1-1, with D possibly matching TRBD1 (6 bases). The chain's CDR3 is CASSTTGTTNTEAFF. CDR3 DNA sequence: TGTGCCAGCAGCACCACCGGGACAACCAACACTGAAGCTTTCTTT.